Listed below are T cell receptor beta chains from one sample, sequenced in a study of blood T cell repertoires in COVID-19. The assay was immunoSEQ multiplex PCR, and TCRdb's table has in-frame clones only and misses some. The sample has approximately 230,000 clones, around four fifths seen once. The sequenced material came from peripheral blood. Receptor source: a man aged 25-40 years with active or convalescent COVID-19. CDR3s include the opening cysteine and the closing phenylalanine or tryptophan. D genes are given only for firm matches. Clone size is stated in some rows and not others, as once, few, many or a class when expanded.

17,-,TRBD1,TRBJ1-2,TRBV6-2/TRBV6-3,TGTGCCAGCAGTTACTCTTTATTCGGGACAGCTAACTATGGCTACACCTTC,CASSYSLFGTANYGYTF
15,once,TRBD1,TRBJ1-2,TRBV28,TGTGCCAGCAGTTTATCCCCCCCCACAGGGGTAGGCTACACCTTC,CASSLSPPTGVGYTF
14,-,-,TRBJ2-5,TRBV28,TGTGCCAGCAGTTCAGGGCATGTTCAAGAGACCCAGTACTTC,CASSSGHVQETQYF
13,few,-,TRBJ1-6,TRBV7-7,TGTGCTAGCAGCTTAGGAGGGAATTCACCCCTCCACTTT,CASSLGGNSPLHF
15,-,TRBD1,TRBJ1-3,TRBV6-5,TGTGCCAGCAGGCCTGAGACAGGGAGTTCGAACACCATATATTTT,CASRPETGSSNTIYF
14,-,-,TRBJ1-2,TRBV5-6,TGTGCCAGCAGACGGTCACGAGGGTTGTGGGGCTACACCTTC,CASRRSRGLWGYTF
15,-,-,TRBJ2-1,TRBV7-9,TGTGCCAGCAGCTTACCAGGGGCACCCTACAATGAGCAGTTCTTC,CASSLPGAPYNEQFF
15,-,-,TRBJ2-7,TRBV18,TGTGCCAGCTCACCAGCCAGGGCCTTCCAGGGCGAGCAGTACTTC,CASSPARAFQGEQYF
14,few,TRBD2,TRBJ2-1,TRBV29-1,TGCAGCGTTGCCGCGGGAGCTCTTTACAATGAGCAGTTCTTC,CSVAAGALYNEQFF
16,-,TRBD2,TRBJ2-7,TRBV5-1,TGCGCCAGCCGGGAGGGACTAGCGGACGTCTACTACGAGCAGTACTTC,CASREGLADVYYEQYF
16,-,-,TRBJ1-2,TRBV4-2,TGTGCCAGCAGCCAAGATTTCGAGCAGGACATCAGTGGCTACACCTTC,CASSQDFEQDISGYTF
13,-,-,TRBJ1-2,TRBV29-1,TGCAGCGTAGGCCCCAGGCAGGGATATGGCTACACCTTC,CSVGPRQGYGYTF
15,-,-,TRBJ1-5,TRBV28,TGTGCCAGCCTCGATCCAGATTATAGCAATCAGCCCCAGCATTTT,CASLDPDYSNQPQHF
16,-,TRBD1,TRBJ1-2,TRBV9,TGTGCCAGCAGCGCCGGGACAGGGACCAGGCACTATGGCTACACCTTC,CASSAGTGTRHYGYTF
13,-,-,TRBJ2-7,TRBV28,TGTGCCAGCAGTTTTCAGGGGCCGGACGAGCAGTACTTC,CASSFQGPDEQYF
16,-,TRBD1,TRBJ1-1,TRBV3-1/TRBV3-2,TGTGCCAGCAGCCCGCGGGACAGGGGCGTGACCACTGAAGCTTTCTTT,CASSPRDRGVTTEAFF
14,-,-,TRBJ1-5,TRBV4-2,TGTGCCAGCAGCATCGACAGTAGCAATCAGCCCCAGCATTTT,CASSIDSSNQPQHF
16,-,TRBD2,TRBJ2-3,TRBV11-2,TGTGCCAGCAGCTTATTAGCGGGGGCCAACCTAGATACGCAGTATTTT,CASSLLAGANLDTQYF
14,-,-,TRBJ2-3,TRBV11-3,TGTGCCAGCAGCTTAAATGGCCGCACAGATACGCAGTATTTT,CASSLNGRTDTQYF
13,-,TRBD1,TRBJ1-1,TRBV6-5,TGTGCCAGCAGACCAACAGGGGACACTGAAGCTTTCTTT,CASRPTGDTEAFF
18,-,TRBD1,TRBJ2-3,TRBV3-1/TRBV3-2,TGTGCCAGCAGCCAAGAACCCAGACAGGGAAGGGGCACAGATACGCAGTATTTT,CASSQEPRQGRGTDTQYF
13,-,-,TRBJ2-7,TRBV18,TGTGCCAGCTCACCCTCGGACACCAGGGGCAAGTACTTC,CASSPSDTRGKYF
15,-,-,TRBJ1-2,TRBV30,TGTGCCTGGAGTGGATCTTGGGGCAGGGACTATGGCTACACCTTC,CAWSGSWGRDYGYTF
14,-,-,TRBJ1-1,TRBV13,TGTGCCAGCAGCTACACAACAGGGTACACTGAAGCTTTCTTT,CASSYTTGYTEAFF
16,few,TRBD1,TRBJ1-2,TRBV4-2,TGTGCCAGCAGCCAAGTTGGGACAGGGAAGGAGTATGGCTACACCTTC,CASSQVGTGKEYGYTF
17,-,-,TRBJ2-1,TRBV7-9,TGTGCCAGCAGCTCTAACCTGGGCGATAGTCCATACAATGAGCAGTTCTTC,CASSSNLGDSPYNEQFF
14,once,TRBD1,TRBJ1-2,TRBV18,TGTGCCAGCTCACCGGGACAGACTATCTATGGCTACACCTTC,CASSPGQTIYGYTF
15,-,-,TRBJ2-1,TRBV19,TGTGCCAGTAGTATAGATCCTGGACTTTATAATGAGCAGTTCTTC,CASSIDPGLYNEQFF
13,-,TRBD2,TRBJ2-7,TRBV5-1,TGCGCCAGCAGGGGGAGGGAAATGTACGAGCAGTACTTC,CASRGREMYEQYF
15,-,-,TRBJ2-3,TRBV5-1,TGCGCCAGCAGCTTGGGTCCCCAGAGCACAGATACGCAGTATTTT,CASSLGPQSTDTQYF
16,-,-,TRBJ1-5,TRBV30,TGTGCCTGGAGTGACAGGACCTTCTATAGCAATCAGCCCCAGCATTTT,CAWSDRTFYSNQPQHF
14,few,-,TRBJ1-1,TRBV5-4,TGTGCCAGCAGCTTTGATAGCGGACGGACTGAAGCTTTCTTT,CASSFDSGRTEAFF
19,-,TRBD2,TRBJ2-2,TRBV24-1,TGTGCCACCAGTGACCCAATAAGGGGCGGGAGGGCCCTCACCGGGGAGCTGTTTTTT,CATSDPIRGGRALTGELFF
16,-,-,TRBJ1-1,TRBV7-9,TGTGCCAGCAGCTTAGGTAGTCTAGAGCCCAGCACTGAAGCTTTCTTT,CASSLGSLEPSTEAFF
13,-,-,TRBJ1-1,TRBV11-3,TGTGCCAGCAGCTTAATTCCGAGCACTGAAGCTTTCTTT,CASSLIPSTEAFF
14,-,-,TRBJ1-1,TRBV2,TGTGCCAGCAGGAATGGTCGACTAGACACTGAAGCTTTCTTT,CASRNGRLDTEAFF
15,-,-,TRBJ2-1,TRBV6-5,TGTGCCAGCAGTCCTCCCAGGGGAGGGGTGAATGAGCAGTTCTTC,CASSPPRGGVNEQFF
14,-,TRBD1,TRBJ2-1,TRBV10-3,TGTGCCATCAGCCGGACAGGGGGAAGCGATGAGCAGTTCTTC,CAISRTGGSDEQFF
14,-,-,TRBJ1-5,TRBV6-2/TRBV6-3,TGTGCCAGCAGTTACGGGGGTGCGGGACAGCCCCAGCATTTT,CASSYGGAGQPQHF
14,-,-,TRBJ2-2,TRBV19,TGTGCCAGTAGTCGACAGACGAACACCGGGGAGCTGTTTTTT,CASSRQTNTGELFF
13,-,-,TRBJ1-2,TRBV6-1,TGTGCCAGCAGTGATAGGGGGTCCTATGGCTACACCTTC,CASSDRGSYGYTF
14,-,-,TRBJ1-1,TRBV12-5,TGTGCTAGTGGTCCCGGACTGCGAGGCACTGAAGCTTTCTTT,CASGPGLRGTEAFF
15,-,TRBD1,TRBJ2-7,TRBV27,TGTGCCAGCAGTTTATCTGGGACAGGAACCTACGAGCAGTACTTC,CASSLSGTGTYEQYF
14,-,-,TRBJ2-1,TRBV4-1,TGCGCCAGCAGCCAAGTTACAGGGCGGGATGAGCAGTTCTTC,CASSQVTGRDEQFF
14,-,TRBD2,TRBJ2-1,TRBV2,TGTGCCAGCAGTGAGGATAGCGGGAGCTACGAGCAGTTCTTC,CASSEDSGSYEQFF